This T cell receptor (beta chain) was identified during a study of CD4+ T cells in melanoma. The protocol was immunoSEQ multiplex PCR, while the TCRdb copy is restricted to in-frame clones and leaves out a portion. The table includes roughly 5,000 clones, about 65% detected once. By proportion, this clone is large. The clonotype comes from a human donor with melanoma. The sequencing sample was made of cells from a culture (not recorded whether cultured in vitro).

The chain's CDR3 is CASSLPGLNTEAFF. In DNA form, the CDR3 reads TGTGCCAGTAGTCTCCCCGGGTTGAACACTGAAGCTTTCTTT. This chain connects TRBV19 to TRBJ1-1; the D is unclear. From germline, CDR1 is LNHDA and CDR2 SQIVND (reference sequence). The CDR3 loop spans 14 amino acids. The V and J ends lost 5 bases and 0 bases respectively, with 10 bases between them. Variable domain in full (rest from reference TRBV19 and TRBJ1-1): DGGITQSPKYLFRKEGQNVTLSCEQNLNHDAMYWYRQDPGQGLRLIYYSQIVNDFQKGDIAEGYSVSREKKESFPLTVTSAQKNPTAFYLCASSLPGLNTEAFFGQGTRLTVV.